This T cell receptor beta chain was obtained from a study of blood T cell repertoires in COVID-19. This clone was observed a few times. This CDR3 region has 14 residues. V lost 7 bases, J lost 2 bases, and 14 bases lay in between. CDR1 and CDR2 from the germline V gene are LGHDT and YNNKEL (reference sequence). Original processing notes: Reference gene primer amplification in the assay estimated nucleated cell counts. The protocol was immunoSEQ multiplex PCR, while the TCRdb copy is restricted to in-frame clones and leaves out a portion. V and J calls and clone size follow that table, whereas D and trimming were derived from the DNA. The table includes about 260,000 clones, 65% to 85% detected once.

Sequences were obtained from peripheral blood. The clonotype comes from a woman in her thirties or forties who had recovered from COVID-19. The chain couples TRBV3-1 (or the pseudogene TRBV3-2) to TRBJ2-5, with D unresolved. CDR3 sequence reads: CASKLGYRQETQYF. DNA of the CDR3: TGTGCCAGCAAGCTAGGTTATAGACAAGAGACCCAGTACTTC.